This TCR beta chain was retrieved from a study of T-cell memory formation after mild COVID-19. The overall study: There were largely donor-specific TCR clusters. Regarding the study as a whole: A second wave expanding day 15 to 37 was CD4+-biased; contracting clones were balanced.

V was shortened by 5 bases and J by 0 bases, with 17 bases between the two germline ends. This CDR3 comprises 17 residues. Germline values: CDR1 SGHRS, CDR2 YFSETQ. This clonotype was seen a few times. Its antigen remains unidentified. It was 5'RACE with constant-segment primers that produced the TCR alpha and TCR beta cDNA libraries, which carried sample barcodes and UMIs. A single record per CDR3 protein comes from TCRdb applying MiXCR to the 5' RACE reads. This sample has under 450,000 distinct CDR3 sequences, with less than 25% found just once. Sequences were obtained from PBMCs or a T cell subset sorted from them (not recorded which). This TCR came from a man aged 18-30 years who had mild COVID-19 (a few samples of this study predate the infection). Cell type and time point are not known. This rearrangement joins TRBV5-1 to TRBJ2-2, with D unclear. Here the CDR3 reads CASRPSYRSANTGELFF. In DNA, the CDR3 is TGCGCCAGCAGACCCAGTTACAGATCCGCGAACACCGGGGAGCTGTTTTTT.